This T cell receptor beta chain is drawn from a study of breast tumors, draining lymph nodes, adjacent tissues. Study-level findings and limits: Luminal-like breast cancer showed significantly higher tumor–nontumor repertoire similarity than basal-like. Findings are consistent with lymph node origin and intratumoral expansion of most tumor T cells. Tumor TCR diversity was below lymph nodes but above nontumor tissue. Data only fit, rather than demonstrated, lymph node origin of most tumor T cells.

This clonotype was observed a few times. As yet, its antigen is unknown. A read error is possible here, since a much larger clone lies one base away. The germline V gene encodes CDR1 SNHLY and CDR2 FYNNEI. The CDR3 contains 15 residues. One entry per CDR3 protein, called by TCRdb with MiXCR from the multiplex PCR reads. The profile shows about 200,000 distinct CDR3 sequences, over 25% of them singletons. Axillary draining lymph nodes of breast cancer patients supplied the node samples. The TCR sequence derives from a female donor with breast cancer. Some clones in this sample may be carry-over from other donors' samples. The gene calls are TRBV2 and TRBJ1-5; no clear D. Sequencing was carried out using axillary lymph node tissue. The CDR3 sequence: CASRPGPHSTQPQHF. CDR3 nucleotide sequence: TGTGCCAGCAGGCCCGGGCCCCATAGCACTCAGCCCCAGCATTTT. Using reference TRBV2 and TRBJ1-5 for the parts outside the CDR3, the full variable domain is EPEVTQTPSHQVTQMGQEVILRCVPISNHLYFYWYRQILGQKVEFLVSFYNNEISEKSEIFDDQFSVERPDGSNFTLKIRSTKLEDSAMYFCASRPGPHSTQPQHFGDGTRLSIL.